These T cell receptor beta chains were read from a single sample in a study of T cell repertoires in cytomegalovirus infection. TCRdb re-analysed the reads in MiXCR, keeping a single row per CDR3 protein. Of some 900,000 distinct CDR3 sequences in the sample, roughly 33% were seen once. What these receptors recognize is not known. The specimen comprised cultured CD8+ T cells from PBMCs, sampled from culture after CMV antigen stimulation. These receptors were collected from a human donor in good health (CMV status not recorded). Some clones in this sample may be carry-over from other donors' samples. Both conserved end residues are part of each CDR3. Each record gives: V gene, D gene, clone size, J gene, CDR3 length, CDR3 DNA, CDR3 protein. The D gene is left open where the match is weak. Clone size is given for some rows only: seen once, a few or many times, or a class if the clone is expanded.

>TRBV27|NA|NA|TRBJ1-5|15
TGTGCCAGCAGGGGGGGGGCGCGAGGCAATCAGCCCCAGCATTTT
CASRGGARGNQPQHF
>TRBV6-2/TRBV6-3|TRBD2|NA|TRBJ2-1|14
TGTGCCAGCAGTTACTCGAGTGTTGGGGGGGGAGAGTTCTTC
CASSYSSVGGGEFF
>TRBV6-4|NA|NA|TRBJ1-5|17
TGTGCCAGCAGTGACTTAACCTTCGGGTTCTGCAATCAGCCCCAGCATTTT
CASSDLTFGFCNQPQHF
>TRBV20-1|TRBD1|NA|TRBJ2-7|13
TGCAGTGCCCTGACAGGGTTCGGGTACGAGCAGTACTTC
CSALTGFGYEQYF
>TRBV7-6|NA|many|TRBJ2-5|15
TGTGCCAGCAGCGTAGACACTGCTCTCCAAGAGACCCAGTACTTC
CASSVDTALQETQYF
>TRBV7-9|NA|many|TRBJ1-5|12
TGTGCCAGCAGCTTAGCGGATCAGCCCCAGCATTTT
CASSLADQPQHF
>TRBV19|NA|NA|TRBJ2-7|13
TGTGCCAGTAGTATTAACAGCGTCAACGAGCAGTACTTC
CASSINSVNEQYF
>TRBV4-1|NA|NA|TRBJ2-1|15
TGCGCCAGCAGCCAAGATCCGCGGAGATACAATGAGCAGTTCTTC
CASSQDPRRYNEQFF
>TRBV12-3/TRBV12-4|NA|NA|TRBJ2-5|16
TGTGCCAGCAGTCCGTCAGGACTAAAGGGGAATGAGACCCAGTACTTC
CASSPSGLKGNETQYF
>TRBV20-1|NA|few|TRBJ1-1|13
TGCAGTGCTAGAGTTCGGTTGAACACTGAAGCTTTCTTT
CSARVRLNTEAFF
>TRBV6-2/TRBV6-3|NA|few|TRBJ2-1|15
TGTGCCAGCAGCCCTAGGGCAAGGTCCTACAATGAGCAGTTCTTC
CASSPRARSYNEQFF